The rows below give T cell receptor beta chains drawn from one sample of a study of blood T cell repertoires in COVID-19. Sequencing was performed with immunoSEQ multiplex PCR; in TCRdb, only in-frame clones are kept and a portion is missing. In the table there are around 620,000 clones, 90% of which are singletons. Sequences were obtained from peripheral blood. Source of these receptors: a woman aged 18-30 years with acute or convalescent COVID-19. CDR3s include the opening cysteine and the closing phenylalanine or tryptophan. D genes are given only for firm matches. Where a row states a size, it is once, few, many or the class of an expanded clone; other rows omit it.

size: once; V: TRBV5-8; D: TRBD2; J: TRBJ2-1; length: 16; DNA: TGTGCCAGCAGCTCCGGACTAGCGGAGACCTACAATGAGCAGTTCTTC; CDR3: CASSSGLAETYNEQFF
size: -; V: TRBV19; D: TRBD1; J: TRBJ2-2; length: 16; DNA: TGTGCTATATCGCAGGTCCCCGGGACAGTCACCGGGGAGCTGTTTTTT; CDR3: CAISQVPGTVTGELFF
size: -; V: TRBV5-4; D: TRBD1; J: TRBJ1-3; length: 15; DNA: TGTGCCAGCAGCAGACAGGGGGCTTCAGGAAACACCATATATTTT; CDR3: CASSRQGASGNTIYF
size: -; V: TRBV6-2/TRBV6-3; D: -; J: TRBJ2-7; length: 14; DNA: TGTGCCAGCAGCCGTGCAGCAGGGGTGCGAGAGCAGTACTTC; CDR3: CASSRAAGVREQYF
size: once; V: TRBV2; D: TRBD2; J: TRBJ2-5; length: 18; DNA: TGTGCCAGCAGTGAGTCCTTTGCGGGGGGATCCCTTCAAGAGACCCAGTACTTC; CDR3: CASSESFAGGSLQETQYF
size: once; V: TRBV6-5; D: -; J: TRBJ1-4; length: 13; DNA: TGTGCCAGCAGTCTGGTAGACGGGGAAAAACTGTTTTTT; CDR3: CASSLVDGEKLFF
size: -; V: TRBV15; D: -; J: TRBJ1-2; length: 14; DNA: TGTGCCACCAGCAGTGGTCAGGCCACGGATGGCTACACCTTC; CDR3: CATSSGQATDGYTF
size: -; V: TRBV30; D: -; J: TRBJ1-2; length: 12; DNA: TGTGCCTGGATGGGGGGTAACTATGGCTACACCTTC; CDR3: CAWMGGNYGYTF
size: -; V: TRBV18; D: TRBD1; J: TRBJ2-1; length: 17; DNA: TGTGCCAGCTCACCACCGCCATATGACAGGGTTAGGAATGAGCAGTTCTTC; CDR3: CASSPPPYDRVRNEQFF
size: -; V: TRBV3-1/TRBV3-2; D: -; J: TRBJ1-2; length: 14; DNA: TGTGCCAGCAGCCCCCTGGAGGGATCCCATGGCTACACCTTC; CDR3: CASSPLEGSHGYTF
size: -; V: TRBV6-2/TRBV6-3; D: TRBD1; J: TRBJ2-2; length: 16; DNA: TGTGCCAGCAGCCGTTCCGGGACAGGGAACACCGGGGAGCTGTTTTTT; CDR3: CASSRSGTGNTGELFF
size: -; V: TRBV5-8; D: TRBD1; J: TRBJ1-4; length: 17; DNA: TGTGCCAGCAGCTTGGCCAATTGGGGGACAGGCAATGAAAAACTGTTTTTT; CDR3: CASSLANWGTGNEKLFF
size: -; V: TRBV4-3; D: TRBD1; J: TRBJ1-1; length: 19; DNA: TGCGCCAGCAGCCAAGACCGCCTCAGGGGGCGGACCATGAACACTGAAGCTTTCTTT; CDR3: CASSQDRLRGRTMNTEAFF
size: -; V: TRBV7-2; D: -; J: TRBJ1-1; length: 13; DNA: TGTGCCAGCAGCTTAGATCCGGGGACTGAAGCTTTCTTT; CDR3: CASSLDPGTEAFF
size: -; V: TRBV6-4; D: TRBD1; J: TRBJ1-1; length: 14; DNA: TGTGCCAGCAGGATACGGACAGGGAGCTGGCAAGCTTTCTTT; CDR3: CASRIRTGSWQAFF
size: -; V: TRBV9; D: -; J: TRBJ1-5; length: 15; DNA: TGTGCCAGCAGCGTGACAGCGAATAGCAATCAGCCCCAGCATTTT; CDR3: CASSVTANSNQPQHF
size: -; V: TRBV7-8; D: TRBD1; J: TRBJ1-4; length: 13; DNA: TGTGCCAGCAGCTGGGACAGGGGTGAAAAACTGTTTTTT; CDR3: CASSWDRGEKLFF
size: -; V: TRBV11-2; D: -; J: TRBJ1-1; length: 15; DNA: TGTGCCAGCAGCTTCTCAGGACAGCCGAACACTGAAGCTTTCTTT; CDR3: CASSFSGQPNTEAFF
size: -; V: TRBV28; D: TRBD1; J: TRBJ1-1; length: 15; DNA: TGTGCCAGCAGTTTAGTGGGACAGATAAACACTGAAGCTTTCTTT; CDR3: CASSLVGQINTEAFF
size: once; V: TRBV3-1/TRBV3-2; D: TRBD1; J: TRBJ1-1; length: 16; DNA: TGTGCCAGCAGCCAACATAGGGACAGATCGAACACTGAAGCTTTCTTT; CDR3: CASSQHRDRSNTEAFF
size: -; V: TRBV4-3; D: -; J: TRBJ2-2; length: 17; DNA: TGCGCCAGCAGCCAAGCCCCGAGGGCAGGGGGGACCGGGGAGCTGTTTTTT; CDR3: CASSQAPRAGGTGELFF
size: -; V: TRBV6-5; D: TRBD1; J: TRBJ2-1; length: 15; DNA: TGTGCCAGCAGAAACAGGGGTAGGGGCTACAATGAGCAGTTCTTC; CDR3: CASRNRGRGYNEQFF
size: -; V: TRBV4-1; D: -; J: TRBJ2-5; length: 14; DNA: TGCGCCAGCAGCCAAGGTCAGGGAACGGAGACCCAGTACTTC; CDR3: CASSQGQGTETQYF
size: -; V: TRBV15; D: -; J: TRBJ1-1; length: 13; DNA: TGTGCGACCGGTAGGGGTTGGAACACTGAAGCTTTCTTT; CDR3: CATGRGWNTEAFF
size: -; V: TRBV7-9; D: -; J: TRBJ1-1; length: 12; DNA: TGTGCCAGCAGCTACAGGGTTACTGAAGCTTTCTTT; CDR3: CASSYRVTEAFF
size: -; V: TRBV7-2; D: TRBD1; J: TRBJ1-6; length: 17; DNA: TGTGCCAGCAGCTTAGGCCCGAAGACAGGGGGCGGGTCACCCCTCCACTTT; CDR3: CASSLGPKTGGGSPLHF
size: -; V: TRBV6-5; D: TRBD1; J: TRBJ1-1; length: 12; DNA: TGTGCCACGACAGGACAGGGCACTGAAGCTTTCTTT; CDR3: CATTGQGTEAFF
size: -; V: TRBV19; D: -; J: TRBJ2-1; length: 13; DNA: TGTGCCAGCAACCTAGAGTCTGGCAATGAGCAGTTCTTC; CDR3: CASNLESGNEQFF
size: -; V: TRBV5-5; D: TRBD1; J: TRBJ1-1; length: 13; DNA: TGTGCCAGCAGCTCCTGGGACAGGTTTGAAGCTTTCTTT; CDR3: CASSSWDRFEAFF
size: -; V: TRBV24-1; D: -; J: TRBJ1-4; length: 15; DNA: TGTGCCACCAGTGATTCCAGGGTAGGTGGGGAAAAACTGTTTTTT; CDR3: CATSDSRVGGEKLFF
size: few; V: TRBV4-3; D: -; J: TRBJ1-5; length: 15; DNA: TGCGCCAGCAGCCAAGATTTCGGGGTGGGACAGCCCCAGCATTTT; CDR3: CASSQDFGVGQPQHF
size: once; V: TRBV7-9; D: -; J: TRBJ2-2; length: 14; DNA: TGTGCCAGCAGCTTAAGGGGGAACACCGGGGAGCTGTTTTTT; CDR3: CASSLRGNTGELFF
size: -; V: TRBV27; D: TRBD1; J: TRBJ1-2; length: 13; DNA: TGTGCCAGCAGGAGACTACAGGGGGCTGGCTACACCTTC; CDR3: CASRRLQGAGYTF
size: -; V: TRBV5-6; D: TRBD1; J: TRBJ2-1; length: 15; DNA: TGTGCCAGCAATGAGGTGGACAGGGCTTACAATGAGCAGTTCTTC; CDR3: CASNEVDRAYNEQFF
size: -; V: TRBV11-2; D: TRBD2; J: TRBJ2-5; length: 19; DNA: TGTGCCAGCAGCTTAGTTAGTGCGACTCTAGCGGCCCCCCAAGAGACCCAGTACTTC; CDR3: CASSLVSATLAAPQETQYF
size: -; V: TRBV19; D: -; J: TRBJ1-2; length: 14; DNA: TGTGCCAGTAGTATAGTAGGAGCGGAGAAGGGCTACACCTTC; CDR3: CASSIVGAEKGYTF
size: -; V: TRBV15; D: -; J: TRBJ2-7; length: 15; DNA: TGTGCCACCAGCCCCGCCGGTAGACTCTCCTACGAGCAGTACTTC; CDR3: CATSPAGRLSYEQYF
size: -; V: TRBV6-6; D: -; J: TRBJ2-7; length: 12; DNA: TGTGCCAGCACCCCCGAGGGATACGAGCAGTACTTC; CDR3: CASTPEGYEQYF
size: -; V: TRBV6-2/TRBV6-3; D: TRBD2; J: TRBJ2-3; length: 18; DNA: TGTGCCAGCAGTTCTCCCTGGACTAGCGGGGAGAGCACAGATACGCAGTATTTT; CDR3: CASSSPWTSGESTDTQYF
size: -; V: TRBV7-2; D: -; J: TRBJ2-7; length: 14; DNA: TGTGCCAGCAGCCCAAGGACAGCGCCCTACGAGCAGTACTTC; CDR3: CASSPRTAPYEQYF
size: -; V: TRBV6-1; D: -; J: TRBJ1-2; length: 15; DNA: TGTGCCAGCAGTGAAGAGCTCAGGGGCGGCTATGGCTACACCTTC; CDR3: CASSEELRGGYGYTF
size: few; V: TRBV4-2; D: TRBD2; J: TRBJ2-1; length: 16; DNA: TGTGCCAGCAGCCAAGAAGGGAGCGGGGAGGTTAATGAGCAGTTCTTC; CDR3: CASSQEGSGEVNEQFF
size: -; V: TRBV2; D: -; J: TRBJ1-2; length: 13; DNA: TGTGCCAGCAGTGGAGCCAGGGAAGATGGCTACACCTTC; CDR3: CASSGAREDGYTF
size: -; V: TRBV3-1/TRBV3-2; D: TRBD2; J: TRBJ2-5; length: 17; DNA: TGTGCCAGCAGCCAAGATGGCCTAGCGGGGGGGCTGGAGACCCAGTACTTC; CDR3: CASSQDGLAGGLETQYF